The 2 T cell receptor beta chains below all came from one sample that was sequenced in a study of spatial heterogeneity in lung cancer. Described time point: blood at routine non-recurrence follow-up after resection. In each case, whole RNA from tumor, nontumor lung or frozen PBMC was sequenced unsorted. TCRdb re-analysed the 5' RACE reads in MiXCR, keeping a single row per CDR3 protein. Here the sample spans roughly 120,000 distinct CDR3 sequences, 10% to 15% being singletons. The input for sequencing was PBMCs, taken at follow-up. These receptor sequences come from a male donor with early-stage non-small cell lung cancer.

This clonotype was seen a handful of times. The V and J genes are TRBV10-2 and TRBJ2-2; D is unclear. The V gene lost 2 bases and the J gene lost 6 bases, with 7 bases spanning the gap. This CDR3 is 13 amino acids long. CDR1 and CDR2 from the germline V gene are WSHSY and SAAADI. Written as DNA, the CDR3 is TGCGCCAGCAGTGAGGATCTGCCCGGGGAGCTGTTTTTT. This codes for CASSEDLPGELFF.

The rearrangement joins TRBV25-1 to TRBJ2-3, with TRBD2 identical over 7 bases. CDR1 MGHDK and CDR2 SYGVNS come from the germline V gene. The ends lost 8 bases at V and 0 bases at J; junction bases unmatched: 5. This CDR3 comprises 14 residues. The CDR3 protein is CASRAGRSTDTQYF. The CDR3 DNA is TGTGCCAGCCGAGCGGGACGGAGCACAGATACGCAGTATTTT.